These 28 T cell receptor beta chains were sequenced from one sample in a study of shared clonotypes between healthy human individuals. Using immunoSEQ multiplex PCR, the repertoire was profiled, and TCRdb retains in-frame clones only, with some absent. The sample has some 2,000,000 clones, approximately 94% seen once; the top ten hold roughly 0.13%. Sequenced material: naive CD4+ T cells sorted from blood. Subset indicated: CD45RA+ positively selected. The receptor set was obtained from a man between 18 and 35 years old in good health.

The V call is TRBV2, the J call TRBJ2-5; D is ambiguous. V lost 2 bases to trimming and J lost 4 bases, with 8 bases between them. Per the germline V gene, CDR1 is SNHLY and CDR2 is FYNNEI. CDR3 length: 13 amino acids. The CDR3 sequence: CASSETKPETQYF. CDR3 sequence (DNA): TGTGCCAGCAGTGAAACCAAACCAGAGACCCAGTACTTC.

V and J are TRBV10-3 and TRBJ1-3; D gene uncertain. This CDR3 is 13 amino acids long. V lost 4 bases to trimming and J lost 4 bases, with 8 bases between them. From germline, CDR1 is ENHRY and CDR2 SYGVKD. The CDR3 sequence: CAISVGKGNTIYF. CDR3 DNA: TGTGCCATCAGTGTCGGCAAAGGAAACACCATATATTTT.

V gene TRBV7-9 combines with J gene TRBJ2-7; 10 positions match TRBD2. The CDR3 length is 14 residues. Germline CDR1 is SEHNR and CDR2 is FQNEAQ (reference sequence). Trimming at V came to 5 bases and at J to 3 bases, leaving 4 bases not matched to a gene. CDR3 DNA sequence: TGTGCCAGCAGCATTGGACTAGCGGACTACGAGCAGTACTTC. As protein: CASSIGLADYEQYF.

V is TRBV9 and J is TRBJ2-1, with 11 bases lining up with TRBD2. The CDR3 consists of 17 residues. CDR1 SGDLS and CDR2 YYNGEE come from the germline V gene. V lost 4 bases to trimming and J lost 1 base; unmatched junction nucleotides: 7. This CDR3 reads CASSPRASGGSYNEQFF. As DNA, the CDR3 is TGTGCCAGCAGCCCCCGGGCTAGCGGGGGGTCCTACAATGAGCAGTTCTTC.

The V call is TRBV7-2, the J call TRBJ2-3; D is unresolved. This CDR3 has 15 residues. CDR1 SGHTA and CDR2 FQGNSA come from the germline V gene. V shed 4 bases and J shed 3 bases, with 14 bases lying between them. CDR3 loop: CASSSLTVTTDTQYF. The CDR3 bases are TGTGCCAGCAGCTCCCTGACGGTGACAACAGATACGCAGTATTTT.

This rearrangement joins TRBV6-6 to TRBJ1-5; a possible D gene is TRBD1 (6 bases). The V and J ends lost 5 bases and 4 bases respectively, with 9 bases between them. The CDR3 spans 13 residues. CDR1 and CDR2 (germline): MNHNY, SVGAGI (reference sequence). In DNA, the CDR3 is TGTGCCAGCAGTACAGGGTTAAATCAGCCCCAGCATTTT. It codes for CASSTGLNQPQHF.

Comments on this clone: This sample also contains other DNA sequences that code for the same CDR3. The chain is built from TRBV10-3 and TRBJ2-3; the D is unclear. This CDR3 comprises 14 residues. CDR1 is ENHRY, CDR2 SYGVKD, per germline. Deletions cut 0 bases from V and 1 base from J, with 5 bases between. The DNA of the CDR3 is TGTGCCATCAGTGAGTCGAGTGGCACAGATACGCAGTATTTT. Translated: CAISESSGTDTQYF.

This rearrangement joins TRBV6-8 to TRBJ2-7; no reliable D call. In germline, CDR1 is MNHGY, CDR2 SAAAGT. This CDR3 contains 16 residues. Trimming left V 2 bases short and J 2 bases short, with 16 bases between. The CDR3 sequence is CASSYTGSLHAYEQYF. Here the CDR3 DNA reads TGTGCCAGCAGTTACACCGGCTCCTTACACGCCTACGAGCAGTACTTC.

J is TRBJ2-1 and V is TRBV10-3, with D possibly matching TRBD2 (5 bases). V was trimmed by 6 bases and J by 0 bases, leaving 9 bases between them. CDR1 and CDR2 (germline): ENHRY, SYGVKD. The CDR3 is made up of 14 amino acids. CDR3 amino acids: CAISAGSSYNEQFF. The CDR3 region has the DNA TGTGCCATCAGCGCGGGTAGCTCCTACAATGAGCAGTTCTTC.

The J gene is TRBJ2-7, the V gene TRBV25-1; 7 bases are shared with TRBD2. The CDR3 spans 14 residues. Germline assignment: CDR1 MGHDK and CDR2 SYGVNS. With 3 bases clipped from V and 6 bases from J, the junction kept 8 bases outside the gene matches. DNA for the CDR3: TGTGCCAGCAGTGATTGGGGGGGGTGGGCCGAGCAGTACTTC. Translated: CASSDWGGWAEQYF.

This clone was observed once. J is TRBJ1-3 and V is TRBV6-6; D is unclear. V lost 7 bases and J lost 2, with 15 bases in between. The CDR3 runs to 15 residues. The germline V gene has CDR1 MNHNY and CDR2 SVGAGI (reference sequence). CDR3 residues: CASTPARTAGNTIYF. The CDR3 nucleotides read TGTGCCAGCACCCCCGCCAGGACGGCTGGAAACACCATATATTTT.

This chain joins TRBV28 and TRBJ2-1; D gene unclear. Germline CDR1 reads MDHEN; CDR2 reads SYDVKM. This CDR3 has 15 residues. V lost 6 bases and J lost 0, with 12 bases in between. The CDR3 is CASRPTWSSYNEQFF. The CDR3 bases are TGTGCCAGCAGGCCGACATGGAGCTCCTACAATGAGCAGTTCTTC.

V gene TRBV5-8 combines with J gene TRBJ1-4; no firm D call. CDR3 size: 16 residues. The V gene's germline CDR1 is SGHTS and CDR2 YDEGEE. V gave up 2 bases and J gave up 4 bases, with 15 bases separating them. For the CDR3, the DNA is TGTGCCAGCAGCTTTACTTATCGCGAGCATAATGAAAAACTGTTTTTT. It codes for CASSFTYREHNEKLFF.

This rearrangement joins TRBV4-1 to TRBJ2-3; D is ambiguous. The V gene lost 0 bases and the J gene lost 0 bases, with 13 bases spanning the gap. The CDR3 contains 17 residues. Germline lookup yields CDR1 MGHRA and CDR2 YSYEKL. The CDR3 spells CASSQDLYITSTDTQYF. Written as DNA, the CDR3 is TGCGCCAGCAGCCAAGATCTTTATATTACTAGCACAGATACGCAGTATTTT.

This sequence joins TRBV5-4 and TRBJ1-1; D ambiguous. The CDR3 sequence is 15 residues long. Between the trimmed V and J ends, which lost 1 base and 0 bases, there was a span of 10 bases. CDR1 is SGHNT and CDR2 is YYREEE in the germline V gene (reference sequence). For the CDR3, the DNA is TGTGCCAGCAGCTTGCAGGCAGGAATGAACACTGAAGCTTTCTTT. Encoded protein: CASSLQAGMNTEAFF.

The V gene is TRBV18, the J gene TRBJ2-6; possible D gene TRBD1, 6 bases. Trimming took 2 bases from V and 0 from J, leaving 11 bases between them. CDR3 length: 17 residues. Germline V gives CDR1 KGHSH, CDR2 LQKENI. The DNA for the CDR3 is TGTGCCAGCTCACCAGTTACAGGGAACTCTGGGGCCAACGTCCTGACTTTC. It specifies CASSPVTGNSGANVLTF.

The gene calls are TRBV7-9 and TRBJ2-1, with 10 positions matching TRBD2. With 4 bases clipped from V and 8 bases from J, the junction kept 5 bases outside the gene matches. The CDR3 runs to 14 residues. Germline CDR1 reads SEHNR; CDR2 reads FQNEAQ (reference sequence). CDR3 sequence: CASSSGTSVDEQFF. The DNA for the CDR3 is TGTGCCAGCAGCTCCGGGACTAGCGTCGATGAGCAGTTCTTC.

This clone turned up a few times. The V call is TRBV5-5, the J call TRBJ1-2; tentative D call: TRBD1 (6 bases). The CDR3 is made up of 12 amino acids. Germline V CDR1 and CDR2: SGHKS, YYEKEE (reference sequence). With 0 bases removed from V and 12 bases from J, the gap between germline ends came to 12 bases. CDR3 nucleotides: TGTGCCAGCAGCTTGGCACAGGGAAGAGACACCTTC. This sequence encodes CASSLAQGRDTF.

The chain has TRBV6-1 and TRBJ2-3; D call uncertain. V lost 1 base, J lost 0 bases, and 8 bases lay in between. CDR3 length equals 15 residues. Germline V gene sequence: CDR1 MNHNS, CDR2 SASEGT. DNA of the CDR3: TGTGCCAGCAGTGAAGTAGGGTTTAGCACAGATACGCAGTATTTT. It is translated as CASSEVGFSTDTQYF.

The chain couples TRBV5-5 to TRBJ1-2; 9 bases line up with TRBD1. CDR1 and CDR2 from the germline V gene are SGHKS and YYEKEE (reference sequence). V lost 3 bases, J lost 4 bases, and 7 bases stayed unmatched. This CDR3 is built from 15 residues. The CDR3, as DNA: TGTGCCAGCAGCTCCAGGGACAGGGCCGGCTATGGCTACACCTTC. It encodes CASSSRDRAGYGYTF.

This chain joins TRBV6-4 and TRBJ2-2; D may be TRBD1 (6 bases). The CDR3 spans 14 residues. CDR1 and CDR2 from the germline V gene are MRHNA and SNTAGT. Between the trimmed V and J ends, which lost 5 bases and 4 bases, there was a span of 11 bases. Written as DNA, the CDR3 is TGTGCCAGCAGTCACACAGGGACCACCGGGGAGCTGTTTTTT. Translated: CASSHTGTTGELFF.

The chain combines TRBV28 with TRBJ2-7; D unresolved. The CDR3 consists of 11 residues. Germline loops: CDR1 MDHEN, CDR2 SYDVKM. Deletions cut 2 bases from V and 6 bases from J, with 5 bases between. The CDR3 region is CASSLVVEQYF. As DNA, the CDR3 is TGTGCCAGCAGTTTAGTTGTCGAGCAGTACTTC.

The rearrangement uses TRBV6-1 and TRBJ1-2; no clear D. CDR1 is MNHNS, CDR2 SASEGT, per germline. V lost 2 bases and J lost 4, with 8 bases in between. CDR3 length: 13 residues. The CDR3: CASSERYGYGYTF. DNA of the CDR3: TGTGCCAGCAGTGAAAGATACGGCTATGGCTACACCTTC.

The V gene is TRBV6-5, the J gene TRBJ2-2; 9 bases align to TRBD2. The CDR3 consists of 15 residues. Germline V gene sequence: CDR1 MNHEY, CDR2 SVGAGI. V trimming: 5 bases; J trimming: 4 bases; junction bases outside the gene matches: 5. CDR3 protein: CASSHQTSGTGELFF. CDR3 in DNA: TGTGCCAGCAGTCACCAGACTAGCGGCACCGGGGAGCTGTTTTTT.

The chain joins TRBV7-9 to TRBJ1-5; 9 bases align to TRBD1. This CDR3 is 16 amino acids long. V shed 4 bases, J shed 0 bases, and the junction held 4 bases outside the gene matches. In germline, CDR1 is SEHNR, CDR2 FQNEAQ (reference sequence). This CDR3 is CASSSTGGGSNQPQHF. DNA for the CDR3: TGTGCCAGCAGCTCGACAGGGGGAGGTAGCAATCAGCCCCAGCATTTT.

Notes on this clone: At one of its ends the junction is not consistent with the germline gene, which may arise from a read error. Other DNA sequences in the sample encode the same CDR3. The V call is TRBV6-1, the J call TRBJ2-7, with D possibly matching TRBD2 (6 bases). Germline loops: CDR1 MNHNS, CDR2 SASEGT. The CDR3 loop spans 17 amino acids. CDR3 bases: TGCGCCAGCAGTGGCGGGACGGCTCCACTTGCCCCCTACGAGCAGTACTTC. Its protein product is CASSGGTAPLAPYEQYF.

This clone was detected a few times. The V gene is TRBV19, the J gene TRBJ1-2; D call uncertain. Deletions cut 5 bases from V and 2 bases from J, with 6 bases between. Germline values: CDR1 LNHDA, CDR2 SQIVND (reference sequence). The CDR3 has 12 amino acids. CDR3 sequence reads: CASSWVNYGYTF. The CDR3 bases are TGTGCCAGTAGTTGGGTGAACTATGGCTACACCTTC.

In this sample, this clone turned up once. The CDR3 reads CAWRNLGAGEQYF. For the CDR3, the DNA is TGTGCCTGGAGAAACCTAGGGGCGGGTGAGCAGTACTTC. V is TRBV30 and J is TRBJ2-7; D possibly uses TRBD1 or TRBD2 (5 bases each). Between the trimmed V and J ends, which lost 3 bases and 7 bases, there was a span of 16 bases. Germline loops: CDR1 GTSNPN, CDR2 SVGIG (reference sequence). CDR3 length: 13 amino acids.